This TCR beta chain stems from a study of blood T cell repertoires in COVID-19 (dated by TCRdb to 2020 to 2022). Context from the whole study: Collaborator samples came from the United States, Italy and Spain and covered acute and convalescent phases of COVID-19. The prospective study material was composed of cDNA or gDNA derived from T cells, B-cell-depleted T cells, or PBMCs. Subjects who had been exposed to COVID-19, were actively infected with it, or had recovered from it provided the deeply sampled blood TCRbeta repertoires that made up the dataset. The repertoires were made available in a free public database intended to serve as a resource for research on the immune response to SARS-CoV-2. Samples were obtained from the ongoing ImmuneRACE study (first 160 participants) and from approximately 1,200 subjects provided by 6 global collaborators. A de-identified subject ID, COVID-19 status, age in years and sex were almost always included in the sample metadata. Where HLA class I and class II types were available, the types were taken from metadata supplied by the sample provider, not from assay-based typing.

TCRbeta CDR3 regions were amplified from genomic DNA by means of the immunoSEQ Assay, a bias-controlled multiplex PCR. The published analysis was carried out like this. Nucleated cell counts per sample were estimated from amplification of reference gene primers within the assay. To quantify the absolute abundance of each unique TCRbeta CDR3 rearrangement, sequence reads were collapsed and filtered. For each sample, productive Simpson clonality was calculated as the square root of Simpson's diversity index across productive rearrangements. Sourced from immuneACCESS, this table was stored by TCRdb with only in-frame sequences that have V and J called. A share of the clones is absent; for the studies checked, an unresolved V gene accounts for under half, and the remainder has no known explanation. D and trimming come from the DNA, and the V and J calls and clone size come from that table. The sample yields under 250,000 clones; around four fifths were counted once. The ten most abundant clones make up roughly 1.9% of the sample.

Note on this clone: Its target antigen remains unknown. Base quality data are lacking; no much larger clone is found one base away.

For CDR1 and CDR2, the germline V gene (reference sequence) lists LNHNV and YYDKDF. The CDR3 numbers 15 residues from cysteine through phenylalanine. The CDR3 DNA has 45 bases and is translated from base 1. Relative to germline, V is 3 bases shorter and J is 8 bases shorter, with 17 bases between their ends. Another Seattle source contributed samples from volunteer blood donors who had recovered from COVID-19. Collaborating institutions collected whole blood in K2EDTA tubes following their own protocols. For TCRbeta analysis, collaborator samples were shipped as frozen whole blood, as isolated PBMCs, or as DNA extracted from either sample type. On the study overall, not on this receptor specifically: The quantity of clinical and demographic metadata differed by source and by participant and was supplied without curation.

The chain is encoded by TRBV15 joined to TRBJ2-1; a weak D assignment points to TRBD2 (6 bases agree). Sequences were obtained from peripheral blood. The source of this sequence is a man aged 25-45 years who had recovered from COVID-19. The DNA sequence is as follows: TGTGCCACCAGCAGCCCCGGGACTCAGACGTATGAGCAGTTCTTC. It codes for CATSSPGTQTYEQFF.